This T cell receptor (beta chain) was found in a study of shared clonotypes between healthy human individuals. Assay used: immunoSEQ multiplex PCR; TCRdb lists only in-frame clones, some missing. Of 1.4 million to 1.5 million clones listed, around 97% were seen once; the top ten hold roughly 1.2%. The clonotype originates from a man aged 25-40 years in good health. The specimen sequenced was naive CD4+ T cells sorted from blood. Subset reported: CD45RA+ positively selected.

The CDR3 protein is CASSLASTLRGQAEAFF. The DNA for the CDR3 is TGTGCCAGCAGCTTAGCGTCAACCCTCAGGGGGCAGGCTGAAGCTTTCTTT. V gene TRBV7-9 combines with J gene TRBJ1-1; 8 nucleotides match TRBD1. V shed 0 bases and J 6 bases; nucleotides not matched to a gene: 12. Germline lookup yields CDR1 SEHNR and CDR2 FQNEAQ (reference sequence). CDR3 size: 17 residues.